The 25 T cell receptor beta chains below come from one sample, sequenced in a study of blood T cell repertoires in COVID-19. Sequenced by immunoSEQ multiplex PCR; TCRdb stores in-frame clones only, minus some. This table holds more than 300,000 clones, around 91% found once. Source material: peripheral blood. All receptors derive from a woman aged 18-29 years who had recovered from COVID-19.

The V gene is TRBV24-1, the J gene TRBJ1-3, with 9 bases aligning to TRBD1. The junction had 2 bases not matched to a gene; V was cut back by 2 bases and J by 1 base. This CDR3 has 16 residues. Germline loops: CDR1 KGHDR, CDR2 SFDVKD. The DNA for the CDR3 is TGTGCCACCAGTGATTCCGGACAGGGGTCTGGAAACACCATATATTTT. Amino acid sequence: CATSDSGQGSGNTIYF.

The V call is TRBV6-5, the J call TRBJ1-6; perhaps TRBD1 as D (5 bases). This CDR3 comprises 15 residues. CDR1 and CDR2 (germline): MNHEY, SVGAGI. The ends were cut back, 6 bases at V and 8 bases at J, with 17 bases in the middle. The DNA of the CDR3 is TGTGCCAGCAGATTCCAGGGAGGAAGGGATTCACCCCTCCACTTT. Residues: CASRFQGGRDSPLHF.

The rearrangement links TRBV20-1 to TRBJ2-7, with TRBD2 as a possible D gene (6 bases). There are 13 residues in the CDR3. Looked up from germline, CDR1 is DFQATT and CDR2 is SNEGSKA (reference sequence). V shed 3 bases and J shed 3 bases, with 12 bases lying between them. This CDR3 reads CSASSGSGYEQYV. For the CDR3, the DNA is TGCAGTGCTAGTTCCGGGAGTGGCTACGAGCAGTACGTC.

The V gene is TRBV19, the J gene TRBJ2-5; TRBD1 is a possible D gene (7 bases). In germline, CDR1 is LNHDA, CDR2 SQIVND (reference sequence). V was cut by 3 bases and J by 4 bases, with 21 bases left in between. CDR3 length: 17 residues. In DNA, the CDR3 is TGTGCCAGTAGTATTATGGCGGCTGAGCAGGGGGGAGAGACCCAGTACTTC. Translation gives CASSIMAAEQGGETQYF. Supplemented by reference TRBV19 and TRBJ2-5, the full variable domain reads DGGITQSPKYLFRKEGQNVTLSCEQNLNHDAMYWYRQDPGQGLRLIYYSQIVNDFQKGDIAEGYSVSREKKESFPLTVTSAQKNPTAFYLCASSIMAAEQGGETQYFGPGTRLLVL.

The gene calls are TRBV9 and TRBJ2-1, with 14 positions matching TRBD2. V shed 0 bases, J shed 10 bases, and the junction held 9 bases outside the gene matches. The CDR3 runs to 17 residues. CDR1 is SGDLS, CDR2 YYNGEE, per germline. CDR3 coding DNA: TGTGCCAGCAGCGTAGGGGGGACTAGCGGGAGACTAGAAGAGCAGTTCTTC. Its translation: CASSVGGTSGRLEEQFF.

The chain combines TRBV11-2 with TRBJ1-2, with D hard to call. V lost 1 base and J lost 6, with 9 bases in between. The CDR3 spans 13 residues. The germline CDR1 and CDR2 sequences are SGHAT and FQNNGV. The CDR3 region has the DNA TGTGCCAGCAGCTTAGCAGGCTGGGATGGCTACACCTTC. It codes for CASSLAGWDGYTF.

The chain links TRBV10-3 to TRBJ2-3; tentatively, D is TRBD2 (5 bases). CDR3 length: 13 amino acids. V shed 5 bases and J shed 5 bases, with 11 bases lying between them. The germline gives CDR1 ENHRY, CDR2 SYGVKD. CDR3 residues: CAISSGGEDTQYF. In nucleotides, the CDR3 is TGTGCCATCAGTTCCGGAGGTGAAGATACGCAGTATTTT.

This rearrangement joins TRBV6-5 to TRBJ2-7, with a weak D call TRBD1 (6 bases). Germline assignment: CDR1 MNHEY and CDR2 SVGAGI. The V end was cut by 11 bases, the J end by 2 bases, with 13 bases between. CDR3 length: 12 amino acids. CDR3 nucleotides: TGTGCCCGACAGGTCCTTCCCTACGAGCAGTACGTC. Translating it yields CARQVLPYEQYV.

The chain recombines TRBV11-2 with TRBJ1-4, with D possibly being TRBD1 (6 bases). Per germline, CDR1 SGHAT and CDR2 FQNNGV. The CDR3 spans 14 residues. Trimming cost V 5 bases and J 6 bases, with 13 bases left between them. The CDR3 sequence is CASSQRGIDEKLFF. The CDR3 DNA follows: TGTGCCAGCAGCCAGAGGGGGATTGATGAAAAACTGTTTTTT.

V usage is TRBV12-5 and J usage is TRBJ1-5, with D perhaps TRBD1 (5 bases). Germline assignment: CDR1 LGHNT and CDR2 FRNRAP. Deletions cut 5 bases from V and 11 bases from J, with 28 bases between. The CDR3 runs to 17 residues. CDR3 bases: TGTGCTAGTGGTCCGAAGACAGATGGTACCAATTTAAGTACCCAGCATTTT. This translates into CASGPKTDGTNLSTQHF.

The rearrangement joins TRBV7-8 to TRBJ2-7, with 7 nucleotides matching TRBD2. With V trimmed by 5 bases and J by 4 bases, 17 bases remained unmatched. Germline V gene lookup returns CDR1 SGHVS and CDR2 FQNEAQ. The CDR3 spans 17 residues. In DNA form, the CDR3 reads TGTGCCAGCAGCGAATGGGGCGGCGGGAGCGCTCTATACGAGCAGTACGTC. This codes for CASSEWGGGSALYEQYV.

The chain joins TRBV5-6 to TRBJ2-5, with TRBD2 matching 7 bases. CDR3 length: 15 residues. CDR1 and CDR2 from the germline V gene are SGHDT and YYEEEE. After removal of 0 bases from V and 5 bases from J, the junction contained 7 bases not matched to a gene. CDR3 sequence (DNA): TGTGCCAGCAGCTTGGGGGAGGGCCGTTTCGAGACCCAGTACTTC. Encoded protein: CASSLGEGRFETQYF.

The rearrangement uses TRBV10-3 and TRBJ1-2; 10 bases map to TRBD1. CDR3 length equals 12 residues. Germline V lookup: CDR1 ENHRY, CDR2 SYGVKD. The junction had 3 bases not matched to a gene; V was cut back by 6 bases and J by 8 bases. CDR3 residues: CAIRDRGNGYTF. Here the CDR3 DNA reads TGTGCCATCAGGGACAGGGGGAACGGCTACACCTTC.

J is TRBJ2-1 and V is TRBV2, with 8 bases aligning to TRBD1. From germline, CDR1 is SNHLY and CDR2 FYNNEI. V lost 3 bases to trimming and J lost 2 bases; unmatched junction nucleotides: 3. CDR3 length: 15 amino acids. The CDR3 region has the DNA TGTGCCAGCAGTGAGCAACAGGGGGCCTACAATGAGCAGTTCTTC. Its translation: CASSEQQGAYNEQFF.

The chain combines TRBV6-1 with TRBJ2-1; 7 nucleotides match TRBD2. CDR3 length: 13 residues. Germline CDR1 and CDR2: MNHNS and SASEGT. V gave up 1 base and J gave up 16 bases; unmatched junction bases: 10. CDR3 sequence reads: CASSEVGERDTFF. The CDR3 region has the DNA TGTGCCAGCAGTGAAGTCGGAGAGCGGGATACTTTCTTC.

The chain uses TRBV6-5 and TRBJ1-5; 10 bases are a match to TRBD1. V lost 6 bases, J lost 10 bases, and 6 bases stayed unmatched. CDR1 is MNHEY, CDR2 SVGAGI, per germline. The CDR3 spans 13 residues. The CDR3 coding sequence is TGTGCCAGCAGGAGACAGGGGGCCGCTCCCCAGCATTTT. It is translated as CASRRQGAAPQHF.

This rearrangement joins TRBV5-1 to TRBJ1-3; 10 nucleotides line up with TRBD1. There are 17 residues in the CDR3. V shed 1 base, J shed 3 bases, and the junction held 7 bases outside the gene matches. Per germline, CDR1 SGHRS and CDR2 YFSETQ. In DNA form, the CDR3 reads TGCGCCAGCAGCTTGAATAGACAGGGGGCGAATGGAAACACCATATATTTT. This sequence encodes CASSLNRQGANGNTIYF. The complete variable domain, with remaining parts taken from reference TRBV5-1 and TRBJ1-3, reads KAGVTQTPRYLIKTRGQQVTLSCSPISGHRSVSWYQQTPGQGLQFLFEYFSETQRNKGNFPGRFSGRQFSNSRSEMNVSTLELGDSALYLCASSLNRQGANGNTIYFGEGSWLTVV.

This clone was seen only once. The rearrangement uses TRBV7-6 and TRBJ1-2; D is unclear. CDR1 is SGHVS and CDR2 is FNYEAQ in the germline V gene. The CDR3 contains 15 residues. Deletions cut 1 base from V and 0 bases from J, with 9 bases between. CDR3 protein: CASSLGLASNYGYTF. CDR3 sequence (DNA): TGTGCCAGCAGCTTAGGGCTAGCTTCTAACTATGGCTACACCTTC.

The J gene is TRBJ2-4, the V gene TRBV19, with 12 bases that match TRBD2. The CDR3 is 14 amino acids. J lost 9 bases, V lost 5 bases, and 5 bases had no gene match. The germline V gene encodes CDR1 LNHDA and CDR2 SQIVND (reference sequence). CDR3 sequence: CASSGLAGMVIQYF. The CDR3, as DNA: TGTGCCAGTAGTGGACTAGCGGGAATGGTCATTCAGTACTTC. The full variable domain, rest sourced from reference TRBV19 and TRBJ2-4, is DGGITQSPKYLFRKEGQNVTLSCEQNLNHDAMYWYRQDPGQGLRLIYYSQIVNDFQKGDIAEGYSVSREKKESFPLTVTSAQKNPTAFYLCASSGLAGMVIQYFGAGTRLSVL.

A remark on this clone: This sample includes further DNA sequences coding for the same CDR3. The chain links TRBV19 to TRBJ1-5; D may be TRBD1 (6 bases). V lost 5 bases to trimming and J lost 4 bases, with 9 bases between them. The CDR3 covers 13 residues. Germline V CDR1 and CDR2: LNHDA, SQIVND (reference sequence). CDR3 DNA sequence: TGTGCCAGTAGTCTGGACAGAAATCAGCCCCAGCATTTT. Translating it yields CASSLDRNQPQHF.

V usage is TRBV18 and J usage is TRBJ1-1; a weak D match, TRBD1 (6 bases). The V gene's germline CDR1 is KGHSH and CDR2 LQKENI. The CDR3 runs 17 residues. The V end was cut by 0 bases, the J end by 0 bases, with 14 bases between. CDR3 nucleotides: TGTGCCAGCTCACCACCCGGAACAGGGCCCATGAACACTGAAGCTTTCTTT. Protein product: CASSPPGTGPMNTEAFF.

Comments on this clone: Other DNA sequences in this specimen translate into the identical CDR3. The chain uses TRBV7-2 and TRBJ1-3, with 11 nucleotides matching TRBD1. V was pared by 3 bases and J by 4 bases, with 2 bases of the junction left unmatched. This CDR3 is 15 amino acids long. CDR1 is SGHTA, CDR2 FQGNSA, per germline. The CDR3 is CASSLDRGLGNTIYF. CDR3 coding DNA: TGTGCCAGCAGCTTGGACAGGGGGCTCGGAAACACCATATATTTT. Full variable domain (rest looked up from reference TRBV7-2 and TRBJ1-3): GAGVSQSPSNKVTEKGKDVELRCDPISGHTALYWYRQSLGQGLEFLIYFQGNSAPDKSGLPSDRFSAERTGGSVSTLTIQRTQQEDSAVYLCASSLDRGLGNTIYFGEGSWLTVV.

The chain uses TRBV7-8 and TRBJ2-5, with unresolved D. V lost 7 bases to trimming and J lost 3 bases, with 18 bases between them. The CDR3 runs to 15 residues. Germline assignment: CDR1 SGHVS and CDR2 FQNEAQ. This CDR3 is CASTPVRLLKETQYF. CDR3 sequence (DNA): TGTGCCAGCACCCCAGTGAGGTTACTAAAAGAGACCCAGTACTTC. Full variable domain (missing parts from reference TRBV7-8 and TRBJ2-5): GAGVSQSPRYKVAKRGQDVALRCDPISGHVSLFWYQQALGQGPEFLTYFQNEAQLDKSGLPSDRFFAERPEGSVSTLKIQRTQQEDSAVYLCASTPVRLLKETQYFGPGTRLLVL.

The chain links TRBV18 to TRBJ2-5, with TRBD1 matching over 7 bases. The germline V gene encodes CDR1 KGHSH and CDR2 LQKENI. The CDR3 loop spans 15 amino acids. The V and J ends lost 5 bases and 4 bases, in that order; junction bases with no gene match: 10. The CDR3, as DNA: TGTGCCAGCTCAGTCCTACAGGGGAGTCGAGAGACCCAGTACTTC. The encoded protein is CASSVLQGSRETQYF.

The chain combines TRBV9 with TRBJ1-2, with TRBD1 matching over 8 bases. Germline V gene sequence: CDR1 SGDLS, CDR2 YYNGEE. The CDR3 covers 14 residues. J gave up 4 bases and V 5 bases, and 7 bases lay outside the gene matches. The CDR3 protein is CASRDHGQGYGYTF. CDR3 sequence (DNA): TGTGCCAGCAGAGACCACGGACAGGGCTATGGCTACACCTTC.